Reported below is one T cell receptor (beta chain). Its antigen remains unidentified. V dropped 10 bases and J dropped 0 bases, with 9 bases sitting between them. Germline CDR1 is SNHLY and CDR2 is FYNNEI. CDR3 length equals 13 residues. The sample is drawn from a study of T-cell memory formation after mild COVID-19. Study context: Clusters were largely donor specific. Whole-study findings and limits: Memory cells collected pre-infection included some clones that later responded, suggesting cross-reactive memory joined. Clones that shrank (day 15 to 85) were balanced CD4/CD8, whereas later expanders leaned CD4+.

TCRdb redid the calling of the 5' RACE reads with MiXCR, one entry per CDR3 protein. The sample holds roughly 400,000 distinct CDR3 sequences; 16% are singletons and the top ten take around a fifth. The receptor's source is a young man who had mild COVID-19 (a few samples of this study predate the infection). Cell type and time point are not known. Source material: PBMCs or a T cell subset sorted from them (not recorded which). The chain has TRBV2 and TRBJ2-2; D perhaps matches TRBD2 (6 bases). In DNA, the CDR3 is TGTGCCACCGGGACTTCGAACACCGGGGAGCTGTTTTTT. Protein: CATGTSNTGELFF.